Listed here are 15 T cell receptor beta chains from one sample, sequenced in a study of STAT3 mutations in large granular lymphocyte leukemia. Assay used: immunoSEQ multiplex PCR; TCRdb lists only in-frame clones, some missing. Of 40,000 to 50,000 clones in the sample, roughly 81% are singletons; the top ten hold around 0.43%. General study points: In T-cell large granular lymphocyte leukemia, about half of patients showed multiple immunodominant subclonotypes.

No antigen has been assigned to these receptors. The sequenced sample was PBMCs. These receptors all stem from a human donor with T large granular lymphocyte leukemia. Some clones in this sample may be carry-over from other donors' samples.

V gene TRBV7-8 combines with J gene TRBJ2-5; 7 nucleotides line up with TRBD1. Losses at the gene ends were 1 base for V and 2 bases for J; bases not matched to a gene: 4. CDR1 and CDR2 from the germline V gene are SGHVS and FQNEAQ. The CDR3 length is 15 residues. CDR3 DNA sequence: TGTGCCAGCAGCTTAGACAGGGGAAATCAAGAGACCCAGTACTTC. Residues: CASSLDRGNQETQYF.

This chain connects TRBV4-2 to TRBJ2-5; D unresolved. Looked up from germline, CDR1 is LGHNA and CDR2 is YNFKEQ. V was trimmed by 1 base and J by 3 bases, leaving 15 bases between them. The CDR3 sequence is 16 residues long. CDR3: CASSQVLDTNEETQYF. In DNA form, the CDR3 reads TGTGCCAGCAGCCAAGTCCTCGACACTAACGAAGAGACCCAGTACTTC.

The CDR3 DNA reads TGTGCCAGCAGCTTATCAGGGGATGAGCAGTTCTTC. Its translation is CASSLSGDEQFF. This chain links TRBV7-9 with TRBJ2-1, with D perhaps TRBD1 (6 bases). Germline CDR1 is SEHNR and CDR2 is FQNEAQ (reference sequence). V lost 2 bases, J lost 8 bases, and 7 bases lay in between. The CDR3 contains 12 residues.

The gene calls are TRBV7-2 and TRBJ1-5; 9 bases align to TRBD1. CDR1 and CDR2 (germline): SGHTA, FQGNSA. J gave up 2 bases and V 5 bases, and 4 bases lay outside the gene matches. The CDR3 is 15 residues long. In DNA, the CDR3 is TGTGCCAGCAGCAAGGGACAGGGAGGCAATCAGCCCCAGCATTTT. It codes for CASSKGQGGNQPQHF.

The chain combines TRBV5-1 with TRBJ2-5, with D possibly matching TRBD1 (5 bases). V lost 2 bases and J 1 base, leaving 12 bases between the germline ends. Germline V lookup: CDR1 SGHRS, CDR2 YFSETQ. The CDR3 is 15 residues long. The CDR3 DNA is TGCGCCAGCAGCTTAGGCAGGGTGCTCCAAGAGACCCAGTACTTC. It translates to CASSLGRVLQETQYF.

As for this clone: The same CDR3 is also encoded by other DNA sequences in this sample. This rearrangement joins TRBV7-9 to TRBJ2-5; the match to TRBD2 covers 12 bases. There are 15 residues in the CDR3. Per the germline V gene, CDR1 is SEHNR and CDR2 is FQNEAQ (reference sequence). The V segment lost 5 bases and the J segment 3 bases; nucleotides outside the gene matches: 4. The CDR3 reads CASSPRLAGEETQYF. CDR3 DNA sequence: TGTGCCAGCAGCCCGAGACTAGCGGGGGAAGAGACCCAGTACTTC.

The gene calls are TRBV19 and TRBJ1-2; D is unresolved. CDR1 and CDR2 from the germline V gene are LNHDA and SQIVND (reference sequence). CDR3 size: 12 residues. Deletions cut 4 bases from V and 8 bases from J, with 11 bases between. The CDR3 nucleotides read TGTGCCAGTAGTACTCCAGGCGGAGGCTACACCTTC. Translated: CASSTPGGGYTF.

The J gene is TRBJ2-2, the V gene TRBV4-2; D possibly uses TRBD1 or TRBD2 (5 bases each). Germline V lookup: CDR1 LGHNA, CDR2 YNFKEQ. V was pared by 0 bases and J by 4 bases, with 9 bases between. CDR3 length: 15 residues. CDR3 loop: CASSQDPGTTGELFF. CDR3 DNA sequence: TGTGCCAGCAGCCAAGATCCAGGGACCACCGGGGAGCTGTTTTTT.

CDR3 region: CASSLSATPYNSPLHF. CDR3 DNA sequence: TGTGCCAGCAGCTTATCGGCCACCCCATATAATTCACCCCTCCACTTT. The chain uses TRBV5-6 and TRBJ1-6; D remains ambiguous. This CDR3 has 16 amino acids. The V end was cut by 2 bases, the J end by 4 bases, with 13 bases between. Germline CDR1 and CDR2: SGHDT and YYEEEE.

J is TRBJ2-5 and V is TRBV4-1; D uncertain. The V end lost 5 bases, the J end lost 5 bases, and 3 bases lay between the germline ends. CDR1 is MGHRA and CDR2 is YSYEKL in the germline V gene. CDR3 length: 10 amino acids. CDR3 region: CASSGETQYF. DNA for the CDR3: TGCGCCAGCAGCGGGGAGACCCAGTACTTC.

V and J are TRBV5-4 and TRBJ1-4, with TRBD1 matching over 8 bases. There are 17 residues in the CDR3. Germline trimming cut 4 bases from V and 8 bases from J; bases unmatched to any gene: 16. Germline CDR1 reads SGHNT; CDR2 reads YYREEE (reference sequence). The CDR3 sequence is CASSARGPGQGGEKLFF. The CDR3 nucleotides are TGTGCCAGCAGCGCGCGCGGGCCAGGACAGGGCGGAGAAAAACTGTTTTTT.

V and J are TRBV5-4 and TRBJ2-1; D possibly corresponds to TRBD2 (6 bases). The V gene's germline CDR1 is SGHNT and CDR2 YYREEE (reference sequence). V lost 0 bases and J lost 0, with 10 bases in between. The CDR3 spans 16 residues. CDR3 nucleotide sequence: TGTGCCAGCAGCTTGGGGGGGGTGAGCTCCTACAATGAGCAGTTCTTC. It translates to CASSLGGVSSYNEQFF.

V gene TRBV7-9 combines with J gene TRBJ2-2; the D is unclear. This CDR3 contains 14 residues. Trimming shortened V by 1 base and J by 6 bases, and 9 bases separated the two germline ends. The germline V gene encodes CDR1 SEHNR and CDR2 FQNEAQ (reference sequence). The CDR3 protein is CASSLGVGSGELFF. CDR3 DNA sequence: TGTGCCAGCAGCTTAGGCGTAGGGTCCGGGGAGCTGTTTTTT.

V and J are TRBV6-5 and TRBJ2-7, with D perhaps TRBD1 (6 bases). CDR1 and CDR2 (germline): MNHEY, SVGAGI. The CDR3 sequence is 16 residues long. V gave up 3 bases and J gave up 0 bases, with 15 bases separating them. CDR3 in amino acids: CASSYYGQSGSYEQYF. As DNA, the CDR3 is TGTGCCAGCAGTTATTACGGACAGTCCGGCTCCTACGAGCAGTACTTC.

This clone was observed a few times. The J gene is TRBJ1-1, the V gene TRBV10-3, with 9 nucleotides matching TRBD1. Trimming at V came to 5 bases and at J to 8 bases, leaving 3 bases not matched to a gene. CDR3 size: 12 residues. In germline, CDR1 is ENHRY, CDR2 SYGVKD. The CDR3 region is CAISPGTGEAFF. The DNA for the CDR3 is TGTGCCATCAGTCCCGGGACAGGGGAAGCTTTCTTT.